This is a list of T cell receptor beta chains from one sample in a study of T cell changes during pregnancy in multiple sclerosis. Some clones are missing from TCRdb's copy, which holds only in-frame ones; the method was immunoSEQ multiplex PCR. The sample contains approximately 65,000 clones, under 95% of which appear only once. Sequencing used peripheral blood, obtained in the third trimester of pregnancy. The receptors were sampled from a female donor in good health, enrolled as a control in a pregnancy study. The CDR3 runs from the conserved cysteine through the conserved F or W. The D gene is left open where the match is weak. Some rows have no size entry. The others give once, few or many, or a class for an expanded clone.

TRBV5-1	TRBJ1-2	-	-	CASSFSPVGDNGYTF	TGCGCCAGCAGCTTCAGCCCCGTAGGGGATAATGGCTACACCTTC
TRBV4-2	TRBJ2-6	-	TRBD2	CASSQDRGGVGANVLTF	TGTGCCAGCAGCCAAGATCGGGGGGGCGTCGGGGCCAACGTCCTGACTTTC
TRBV5-4	TRBJ2-3	-	-	CASSLSTGRNTQYF	TGTGCCAGCAGCTTGTCAACAGGCCGTAATACGCAGTATTTT
TRBV6-1	TRBJ2-5	-	TRBD1	CASSGDRGGETQYF	TGTGCCAGCAGTGGGGACAGGGGAGGGGAGACCCAGTACTTC
TRBV5-6	TRBJ1-4	-	-	CASSPTPADEKLFF	TGTGCCAGCAGCCCTACCCCGGCGGATGAAAAACTGTTTTTT
TRBV25-1	TRBJ1-1	-	-	CASSEFGVGDTEAFF	TGTGCCAGCAGTGAATTCGGGGTCGGGGACACTGAAGCTTTCTTT
TRBV27	TRBJ2-5	-	TRBD1	CASSLGWDRQLGAQYF	TGTGCCAGCAGTTTAGGCTGGGACAGGCAGCTCGGGGCCCAGTACTTC
TRBV6-1	TRBJ1-2	-	TRBD1	CASRVQGAQIYGYTF	TGTGCCAGCAGGGTACAGGGGGCGCAAATCTATGGCTACACCTTC
TRBV2	TRBJ2-2	-	TRBD2	CAGGGRGVNTGELFF	TGTGCCGGCGGGGGAAGGGGAGTAAACACCGGGGAGCTGTTTTTT
TRBV20-1	TRBJ2-7	-	-	CSASTVVEQYF	TGCAGTGCTAGTACTGTAGTTGAGCAGTACTTC
TRBV4-1	TRBJ2-5	-	-	CASSQATRTQETQYF	TGCGCCAGCAGCCAAGCAACTAGAACTCAAGAGACCCAGTACTTC
TRBV12-5	TRBJ2-3	-	TRBD2	CASGLAERGADTQYF	TGTGCTAGTGGTTTGGCGGAGCGGGGGGCAGATACGCAGTATTTT
TRBV27	TRBJ2-7	-	-	CASSPRGSGTYEQYF	TGTGCCAGCAGTCCCCGCGGGTCCGGGACCTACGAGCAGTACTTC
TRBV6-5	TRBJ2-1	-	TRBD1	CASSSVQGAANEQFF	TGTGCCAGCAGTTCCGTACAGGGGGCTGCCAATGAGCAGTTCTTC
TRBV4-2	TRBJ2-7	-	-	CASSQAGVFHEQYF	TGTGCCAGCAGCCAAGCCGGAGTCTTCCACGAGCAGTACTTC
TRBV2	TRBJ1-2	-	-	CASTTDRNYGYTF	TGTGCCAGCACCACCGACAGAAACTATGGCTACACCTTC
TRBV30	TRBJ2-3	-	TRBD2	CAWRAGVNTDTQYF	TGTGCCTGGAGGGCGGGGGTGAACACAGATACGCAGTATTTT
TRBV7-2	TRBJ2-1	-	TRBD2	CASSQQGGDEQFF	TGTGCCAGCAGCCAGCAGGGAGGGGATGAGCAGTTCTTC
TRBV11-2	TRBJ2-7	-	TRBD1	CASRFGTGPTYEQYF	TGTGCCAGCAGGTTCGGGACAGGGCCGACCTACGAGCAGTACTTC
TRBV15	TRBJ2-5	-	TRBD1	CATSGQGRETQYF	TGTGCCACGAGTGGACAGGGTCGTGAGACCCAGTACTTC
TRBV14	TRBJ1-1	-	TRBD1	CASSSRTGKNTEAFF	TGTGCCAGCAGTTCTCGGACAGGGAAGAACACTGAAGCTTTCTTT
TRBV6-5	TRBJ1-1	-	-	CASSWLGGGNTEAFF	TGTGCCAGCAGTTGGCTCGGCGGCGGTAACACTGAAGCTTTCTTT
TRBV6-5	TRBJ2-7	-	-	CASSYSVNPGAYEQYF	TGTGCCAGCAGTTACTCGGTTAACCCTGGGGCATACGAGCAGTACTTC
TRBV4-3	TRBJ2-1	once	-	CASSQDPRGTNEQFF	TGCGCCAGCAGCCAAGACCCTCGGGGGACCAATGAGCAGTTCTTC